This TCR beta chain stems from a study of shared clonotypes between healthy human individuals. Study results and caveats: Sharing across four donors was highest in naive CD4 (roughly 5%) and lowest in memory CD8 (about 0.4%).

J lost 7 bases, V lost 3 bases, and 9 bases had no gene match. Germline V CDR1 and CDR2: SGHNT, YYREEE (reference sequence). CDR3 length: 15 amino acids. This was a deep-level run. Several immunoSEQ plates received, in even portions, the genomic DNA of each subset. Authors' processing steps: For the immunoSEQ data, sequences were junction-only without quality scores, so filtering differed. Here immunoSEQ multiplex PCR was the method, and the copy in TCRdb shows in-frame clones only, minus some. V and J calls and clone size are copied from that table; D and trimming were computed from the DNA. The sample lists about 340,000 clones, more than 60% occurring once. Comment on this clone: What it binds is unknown.

The receptor was derived from a man aged 30 to 45 in good health. The sample taken for sequencing was memory CD4+ T cells sorted from blood. As to subset: CD45RA-negative fraction. The chain couples TRBV5-4 to TRBJ2-5, with 10 nucleotides matching TRBD2. This CDR3 reads CASSSLAGEGGTQYF. CDR3 sequence (DNA): TGTGCCAGCAGCTCCCTAGCGGGAGAGGGGGGGACCCAGTACTTC. Together with reference TRBV5-4 and TRBJ2-5, the CDR3 gives the full variable domain: ETGVTQSPTHLIKTRGQQVTLRCSSQSGHNTVSWYQQALGQGPQFIFQYYREEENGRGNFPPRFSGLQFPNYSSELNVNALELDDSALYLCASSSLAGEGGTQYFGPGTRLLVL.